This T cell receptor (beta chain) was captured by sequencing in a study of blood T cell repertoires in COVID-19. Study-wide background: Sites across the United States, Italy and Spain contributed samples from acute and convalescent COVID-19.

Data came from immunoSEQ multiplex PCR; TCRdb stores just in-frame clones and leaves some out. The sample has roughly 290,000 clones, approximately 88% seen once. This clone was recorded only once. This TCR derives from a woman in her thirties or forties who had recovered from COVID-19. What was sequenced was PBMCs or T cells enriched from blood (not recorded which).

The chain's CDR3 is CASRGEANEKLFF. The CDR3 DNA is TGTGCCAGCAGGGGGGAGGCTAATGAAAAACTGTTTTTT. V is TRBV12-3 or TRBV12-4 and J is TRBJ1-4; D is possibly TRBD1 (5 bases). V was shortened by 6 bases and J by 3 bases, with 8 bases between the two germline ends. CDR3 size: 13 residues.